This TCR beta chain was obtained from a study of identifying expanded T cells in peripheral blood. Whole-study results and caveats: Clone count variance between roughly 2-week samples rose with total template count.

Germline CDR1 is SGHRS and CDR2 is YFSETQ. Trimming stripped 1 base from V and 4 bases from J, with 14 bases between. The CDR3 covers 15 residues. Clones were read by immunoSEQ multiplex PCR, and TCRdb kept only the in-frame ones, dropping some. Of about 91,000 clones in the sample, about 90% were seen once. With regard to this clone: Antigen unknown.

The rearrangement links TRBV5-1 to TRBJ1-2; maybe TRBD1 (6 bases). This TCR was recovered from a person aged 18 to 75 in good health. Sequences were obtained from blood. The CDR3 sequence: CASSLRQVRFYGYTF. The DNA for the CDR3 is TGCGCCAGCAGCTTGAGACAGGTACGTTTCTATGGCTACACCTTC.